Below are 5 T cell receptor beta chains sequenced from a single sample in a study of beta chain features in type 1 diabetes. Expressed TCRB transcripts were sequenced, since all the RNA that had been isolated was reverse transcribed. This table comes from immunoSEQ multiplex PCR, and its TCRdb copy is limited to in-frame clones, with some not included. The data contain 150,000 to 200,000 clones, roughly 9% of them singletons. The sample consisted of central memory CD4+ T cells from blood. The receptors shown here come from a woman aged 18-29 years in good health.

This clone has only a few counts. The chain combines TRBV2 with TRBJ1-2; 9 bases line up with TRBD1. V was pared by 4 bases and J by 6 bases, with 3 bases of the junction left unmatched. The CDR3 covers 13 residues. Germline-derived CDR1 and CDR2 are SNHLY and FYNNEI. This CDR3 is CASSGRQGDGYTF. CDR3 in DNA: TGTGCCAGCAGTGGGAGACAGGGGGATGGCTACACCTTC.

This clone has just a few counts. This chain joins TRBV2 and TRBJ2-3, with 8 bases lining up with TRBD2. The CDR3 extends over 13 amino acids. From germline, CDR1 is SNHLY and CDR2 FYNNEI. V shed 6 bases, J shed 4 bases, and the junction held 3 bases outside the gene matches. The CDR3 is CASSPGGSDTQYF. CDR3 nucleotide sequence: TGTGCCAGCAGCCCGGGAGGGTCAGATACGCAGTATTTT.

Here the CDR3 reads CASSLDGVISSTDTQYF. The DNA for the CDR3 is TGTGCCAGCAGCTTGGATGGAGTTATTTCTAGCACAGATACGCAGTATTTT. The chain carries TRBV5-4 and TRBJ2-3; D unclear. V was trimmed by 0 bases and J by 0 bases, leaving 14 bases between them. The CDR3 totals 17 residues. CDR1 is SGHNT and CDR2 is YYREEE in the germline V gene (reference sequence).

This chain connects TRBV5-1 to TRBJ2-3; TRBD2 agrees at 10 bases. This CDR3 is built from 16 residues. J lost 5 bases, V lost 4 bases, and 10 bases had no gene match. Germline CDR1 SGHRS, CDR2 YFSETQ. The CDR3 DNA follows: TGCGCCAGCAGCGGGATTAGCGGGGGGAGAGGAGATACGCAGTATTTT. Translated, it gives CASSGISGGRGDTQYF.

The rearrangement uses TRBV4-2 and TRBJ2-7, with D unresolved. Trimming took 4 bases from V and 3 from J, leaving 10 bases between them. The CDR3 extends over 13 amino acids. Germline V gene lookup returns CDR1 LGHNA and CDR2 YNFKEQ. CDR3 loop: CASSRAGIYEQYF. As DNA, the CDR3 is TGTGCCAGCAGCCGCGCAGGAATCTACGAGCAGTACTTC.